Reported below is one TCR beta chain. The antigen it recognizes is unknown. One base away there is no much larger clone; base qualities are not given. The method was the immunoSEQ multiplex PCR assay. RNA was extracted from all samples and reverse transcribed into cDNA, which served as template for TCR sequencing. SuperScript III was used for first-strand cDNA synthesis, primed with a 2:1 mix of oligo-dT and random hexamers. A synthetic immune receptor repertoire was used to measure amplification bias, and any remaining bias was corrected computationally. On the study's bioinformatics: Raw reads were preprocessed to remove errors, and CDR3 was defined by IMGT conventions from the conserved cysteine to phenylalanine. Clonality was computed as 1 minus the Shannon entropy, with the entropy normalized by log2 of the number of productive unique TCRs. Scalp TCRbeta sequences were cross-referenced with sorted blood CD4 and CD8 repertoires so that the CD4 or CD8 identity of scalp clones could be inferred. TCRdb mirrors the immuneACCESS table, restricted to in-frame sequences. Some clones are absent from its copies; in checked studies, under half trace to an unresolved V gene, and the reason for the others is unknown. V and J calls and clone size are as listed in that table; D and trimming were resolved from the DNA. Across this sample there are around 190,000 clones, with over 60% seen only once. The top ten constitute 4.2% of the sample.

The time point tag for this specimen amounts to: approximately 4 weeks on oral tofacitinib. The sample's treatment or condition label, in plain terms: oral pan-JAK inhibitor, 5-10 mg twice daily. Lesional scalp punch biopsies and peripheral blood were obtained from alopecia areata patients. PBMCs were isolated by density centrifugation and stained for CD3, CD4 and CD8, and CD4+ and CD8+ T cells were sorted on a FACSAria. The sample belongs to a study of CD8+ T cells in alopecia areata (dated by TCRdb to 2016 to 2019). About the full investigation: Treated patients were enrolled in an open-label pilot trial of oral tofacitinib, 5 to 10 mg twice daily, for moderate-to-severe alopecia areata. Tofacitinib was administered for 6 to 18 months, and 6 months of follow-up off drug were then conducted to assess delayed response and recurrence. The SALT score, which quantifies the percentage of affected scalp surface area, was used to measure disease severity in treated patients. The study used high-throughput TCRbeta sequencing to examine T cell clonal expansion in alopecia areata, in both the C3H/HeJ mouse model and human patients. In humans, TCRbeta sequencing was performed on scalp tissue and on sorted CD4+ and CD8+ peripheral blood T cells from healthy controls and from patients with patchy or totalis/universalis alopecia areata. Biopsies were taken from tofacitinib-treated patients at baseline and again at 4 and 24 weeks into treatment, and several of those patients also had a later scalp biopsy. Scalp clonality was compared across normal scalp (n=4), patchy alopecia areata scalp (n=8), and alopecia totalis/universalis scalp (n=8). RNA was extracted with the PAXgene miRNA kit for fixed scalp, the miRNeasy kit for PBMCs, and the RNeasy kit for mouse skin. Amplification of TCRbeta CDR3 regions was done by immunoSEQ multiplex PCR using 35 Vbeta forward primers and 13 Jbeta reverse primers.

Study-wide conclusions, independent of this receptor: Resident alphabeta T cells in normal human skin are also sequenced, complicating scalp TCR repertoire analysis, unlike mouse skin dominated by gammadelta T cells. During tofacitinib treatment, many expanded lesional clones stuck around in both scalp and blood, and this persistence may partly explain why relapse happens after treatment is stopped. Because the treated cohort was small and had only one nonresponder, larger studies are needed to examine links between baseline CD8+ expansion and response. Compared with mice, TCR sequences shared between patients were less clear, possibly partly because of HLA diversity across the patient population. Lesional scalp, especially in alopecia totalis/universalis, showed higher clonality and more expanded CD8+ clones than normal scalp, suggesting antigenic drive. With tofacitinib, both scalp clonality and the number of expanded CD8+ clones among the top 100 scalp clones went down significantly.

This receptor was taken from a human donor with alopecia areata. Sequences were derived from CD4+ T cells sorted from blood, sampled at week 4, from a patient treated with tofacitinib.

The encoded CDR3 is CASSPGQGGGELFF. The bases read TGCGCCAGCAGCCCGGGACAGGGAGGCGGGGAGCTGTTTTTT. Recombination joined TRBV5-1 with TRBJ2-2; the junction holds 9 bases that match TRBD1. V is pruned by 4 bases and J by 7 bases, leaving 5 bases of the junction without a gene match. The CDR3 holds 14 amino acids from the cysteine to the phenylalanine. Left in the record is the CDR3 DNA by itself, 42 bases read in frame from the first base. CDR1 and CDR2, per the germline V gene, are SGHRS and YFSETQ.